One sample yielded the 21 T cell receptor beta chains listed below, sequenced in a study of cytomegalovirus exposure and HLA in healthy donors. It was with 60 Vbeta and 13 Jbeta primers that the PCR ran. Sequencing used immunoSEQ multiplex PCR; TCRdb keeps in-frame clones, though not all of them. This table has about 160,000 clones, approximately 80% appearing once. The source material was PBMCs. Every receptor here comes from a woman in her thirties in good health and CMV-seropositive.

This rearrangement joins TRBV19 to TRBJ1-3; D unclear. This CDR3 has 17 residues. CDR1 and CDR2 (germline): LNHDA, SQIVND (reference sequence). Trimming pared 0 bases from V and 0 bases from J, leaving 12 bases between. The CDR3 is CASSIDREGDSGNTIYF. The CDR3 DNA reads TGTGCCAGTAGTATAGATCGTGAGGGTGACTCTGGAAACACCATATATTTT.

The chain employs TRBV5-1 and TRBJ2-7; 10 nucleotides line up with TRBD1. CDR3 length: 14 amino acids. The germline V gene has CDR1 SGHRS and CDR2 YFSETQ. J was trimmed by 7 bases and V by 3 bases; bases with no gene match: 7. CDR3 nucleotide sequence: TGCGCCAGCAGCTACGGACAGGGACAGGGGGAGCAGTACTTC. This sequence encodes CASSYGQGQGEQYF. Drawing the rest from reference TRBV5-1 and TRBJ2-7, the complete variable domain is KAGVTQTPRYLIKTRGQQVTLSCSPISGHRSVSWYQQTPGQGLQFLFEYFSETQRNKGNFPGRFSGRQFSNSRSEMNVSTLELGDSALYLCASSYGQGQGEQYFGPGTRLTVT.

The chain has TRBV7-2 and TRBJ2-3; TRBD2 matches 7 bases. The V gene's germline CDR1 is SGHTA and CDR2 FQGNSA. The V segment lost 3 bases and the J segment 9 bases; nucleotides outside the gene matches: 3. The CDR3 has 12 residues. As DNA, the CDR3 is TGTGCCAGCAGCTTCCAACTAGCGACGCAGTATTTT. It encodes CASSFQLATQYF.

The chain carries TRBV28 and TRBJ1-6; D is uncertain. Deletions cut 1 base from V and 0 bases from J, with 13 bases between. Per germline, CDR1 MDHEN and CDR2 SYDVKM. The CDR3 consists of 18 residues. CDR3 residues: CASSLYHPRSSYNSPLHF. DNA of the CDR3: TGTGCCAGCAGTTTATATCACCCACGGAGCTCCTATAATTCACCCCTCCACTTT.

The V and J genes are TRBV4-2 and TRBJ1-1, with D possibly matching TRBD1 (5 bases). V dropped 5 bases and J dropped 5 bases, with 15 bases sitting between them. The germline V gene encodes CDR1 LGHNA and CDR2 YNFKEQ. The CDR3 runs 14 residues. DNA of the CDR3: TGTGCCAGCAGCGAAGCAGGGTTAGTGACTGAAGCTTTCTTT. Translated, it gives CASSEAGLVTEAFF.

This chain uses TRBV5-6 with TRBJ1-1, with a weak D call TRBD1 (5 bases). V lost 1 base and J 3 bases, leaving 16 bases between the germline ends. The CDR3 consists of 16 residues. The germline V gene encodes CDR1 SGHDT and CDR2 YYEEEE. In DNA form, the CDR3 reads TGTGCCAGCAGCTTGTTCAAAGGGGAGGGTGACACTGAAGCTTTCTTT. It encodes CASSLFKGEGDTEAFF.

In regard to this clone: This sample includes further DNA sequences coding for the same CDR3. Here the CDR3 reads CASSHRRTGLNTEAFF. In DNA form, the CDR3 reads TGTGCCAGCAGTCATAGAAGGACAGGGCTGAACACTGAAGCTTTCTTT. V gene TRBV6-6 combines with J gene TRBJ1-1; 8 bases fit TRBD1. Looked up from germline, CDR1 is MNHNY and CDR2 is SVGAGI (reference sequence). The CDR3 sequence is 16 residues long. Trimming cost V 5 bases and J 0 bases; bases outside gene matches: 8.

This clone was detected a few times. This chain uses TRBV5-5 with TRBJ2-7, with D tentatively TRBD2 (6 bases). CDR1 and CDR2 from the germline V gene are SGHKS and YYEKEE (reference sequence). There are 13 residues in the CDR3. With 6 bases removed from V and 5 bases from J, the gap between germline ends came to 15 bases. CDR3 nucleotides: TGTGCCAGCACCGAGTGGGGGGTCGACGAGCAGTACTTC. Its translation: CASTEWGVDEQYF.

The sample holds a few counts of this clone. The chain recombines TRBV25-1 with TRBJ1-3; a possible D gene is TRBD1 (5 bases). Germline V gives CDR1 MGHDK, CDR2 SYGVNS. The CDR3 runs 15 residues. Trimming took off 3 bases at V and 2 bases at J, with 11 bases between the two ends. CDR3 in amino acids: CASSEGGAAGNTIYF. The CDR3, as DNA: TGTGCCAGCAGTGAGGGGGGAGCGGCTGGAAACACCATATATTTT.

V gene TRBV7-2 combines with J gene TRBJ1-2; 11 bases agree with TRBD1. This CDR3 contains 15 residues. Germline-derived CDR1 and CDR2 are SGHTA and FQGNSA. V gave up 1 base and J gave up 7 bases; unmatched junction bases: 5. CDR3 in amino acids: CASSLDRDRGSGYTF. The CDR3 region has the DNA TGTGCCAGCAGCTTAGACCGGGACAGGGGGTCTGGCTACACCTTC.

J is TRBJ2-3 and V is TRBV6-1; perhaps TRBD2 as D (5 bases). Per the germline V gene, CDR1 is MNHNS and CDR2 is SASEGT. The CDR3 is 14 amino acids. Trimming took 3 bases from V and 5 from J, leaving 12 bases between them. The CDR3 DNA follows: TGTGCCAGCAGTGACGTACTAGTTTTAGATACGCAGTATTTT. It yields the protein CASSDVLVLDTQYF.

The count of this clone is one. The chain employs TRBV7-3 and TRBJ2-2, with a weak D call TRBD1 (5 bases). The CDR3 is made up of 14 amino acids. Germline values: CDR1 SGHTA, CDR2 FQGTGA. V lost 2 bases, J lost 6 bases, and 10 bases lay in between. The CDR3 DNA reads as TGTGCCAGCAGCTTAGCCCCAGGGCCCGGGGAGCTGTTTTTT. Translated: CASSLAPGPGELFF.

The CDR3: CASSQGGNRGTEAFF. The CDR3 DNA reads TGTGCCAGCAGCCAGGGAGGGAATCGAGGCACTGAAGCTTTCTTT. The V and J genes are TRBV28 and TRBJ1-1, with D maybe TRBD1 (5 bases). The ends were cut back, 6 bases at V and 4 bases at J, with 18 bases in the middle. The CDR3 sequence is 15 residues long. The germline gives CDR1 MDHEN, CDR2 SYDVKM.

The rearrangement joins TRBV7-3 to TRBJ2-5; 9 bases agree with TRBD2. This CDR3 comprises 15 residues. V gave up 8 bases and J gave up 5 bases; unmatched junction bases: 12. Looked up from germline, CDR1 is SGHTA and CDR2 is FQGTGA. CDR3 sequence: CASSPSGVASETQYF. Written as DNA, the CDR3 is TGTGCCAGCTCTCCTAGCGGGGTGGCCTCCGAGACCCAGTACTTC.

This chain connects TRBV11-2 to TRBJ2-3, with 8 bases lining up with TRBD1. V shed 4 bases and J 3 bases; nucleotides not matched to a gene: 6. Germline assignment: CDR1 SGHAT and CDR2 FQNNGV. This CDR3 comprises 15 residues. CDR3 loop: CASSSPRTGTDTQYF. CDR3 DNA sequence: TGTGCCAGCAGCTCCCCTCGGACAGGGACAGATACGCAGTATTTT.

The chain combines TRBV30 with TRBJ1-6, with 7 bases that match TRBD1. CDR3 length equals 15 residues. The ends lost 5 bases at V and 7 bases at J; junction bases unmatched: 11. The germline CDR1 and CDR2 sequences are GTSNPN and SVGIG (reference sequence). The CDR3 DNA sequence: TGTGCCTGGCGTAGGACCGGGACAGAGAATTCACCCCTCCACTTT. Translation: CAWRRTGTENSPLHF.

This chain's CDR3 is CASSHSTTGLGVYEAFF. CDR3 DNA sequence: TGTGCCAGCAGCCACTCCACGACAGGGCTTGGGGTTTATGAAGCTTTCTTT. The chain carries TRBV11-2 and TRBJ1-1, with 7 bases fitting TRBD1. Germline trimming cut 5 bases from V and 7 bases from J; bases unmatched to any gene: 19. The CDR3 spans 17 residues. The germline gives CDR1 SGHAT, CDR2 FQNNGV. The whole variable domain, filled in from reference TRBV11-2 and TRBJ1-1, reads EAGVAQSPRYKIIEKRQSVAFWCNPISGHATLYWYQQILGQGPKLLIQFQNNGVVDDSQLPKDRFSAERLKGVDSTLKIQPAKLEDSAVYLCASSHSTTGLGVYEAFFGQGTRLTVV.

This chain connects TRBV4-2 to TRBJ2-3, with a tentative D call TRBD1 (5 bases). Germline V gene lookup returns CDR1 LGHNA and CDR2 YNFKEQ. Trimming removed 0 bases from V and 4 bases from J, with 14 bases in between. The CDR3 is made up of 16 amino acids. The CDR3 spells CASSQDSGRSSDTQYF. The DNA for the CDR3 is TGTGCCAGCAGCCAAGATTCAGGGCGTAGCTCAGATACGCAGTATTTT.

The V call is TRBV29-1, the J call TRBJ1-1, with a possible D match to TRBD1 (6 bases). V was shortened by 5 bases and J by 0 bases, with 10 bases between the two germline ends. The CDR3 spans 13 residues. The germline V gene has CDR1 SQVTM and CDR2 ANQGSEA. CDR3 in amino acids: CSVYRDVNTEAFF. CDR3 sequence (DNA): TGCAGCGTTTACAGGGATGTGAACACTGAAGCTTTCTTT.

The chain couples TRBV9 to TRBJ2-1, with 7 bases identical to TRBD2. CDR3 length: 19 residues. Germline V gives CDR1 SGDLS, CDR2 YYNGEE. Germline trimming cut 0 bases from V and 4 bases from J; bases unmatched to any gene: 16. The CDR3 coding sequence is TGTGCCAGCAGCGTAGGGATGGGGTACGGGACTACCCTTTACAATGAGCAGTTCTTC. Translated: CASSVGMGYGTTLYNEQFF. The full variable domain, rest sourced from reference TRBV9 and TRBJ2-1, is DSGVTQTPKHLITATGQRVTLRCSPRSGDLSVYWYQQSLDQGLQFLIQYYNGEERAKGNILERFSAQQFPDLHSELNLSSLELGDSALYFCASSVGMGYGTTLYNEQFFGPGTRLTVL.

The chain carries TRBV7-2 and TRBJ1-3; maybe TRBD1 (5 bases). CDR3 length: 16 amino acids. Per germline, CDR1 SGHTA and CDR2 FQGNSA. The germline V and J ends were trimmed by 5 bases and 0 bases, with 14 bases remaining between them. The CDR3 region is CASSRREGRSGNTIYF. CDR3 nucleotides: TGTGCCAGCAGCCGGAGGGAGGGACGCTCTGGAAACACCATATATTTT.